This T cell receptor (beta chain) was captured by sequencing in a study of cytomegalovirus exposure and HLA in healthy donors. Study results and limitations: The authors judged a highly shared variant cluster likely a sequencing artifact.

Concerning this clone: Antigen unknown.

Primers included in the PCR were 60 Vbeta and 13 Jbeta primers. Authors' analysis steps: Some 10 million of 70 million to 80 million unique TCR beta chains were shared, per a later count. This table comes from immunoSEQ multiplex PCR, and its TCRdb copy is limited to in-frame clones, with some not included. V and J calls and clone size are given by that table; D and trimming were obtained from the DNA. The sample holds fewer than 250,000 clones, roughly 79% seen once. Per the germline V gene, CDR1 is MGHRA and CDR2 is YSYEKL. The CDR3 spans 17 residues. Trimming removed 0 bases from V and 3 bases from J, with 16 bases in between.

This TCR was recovered from a woman aged 18 to 35 in good health and CMV-seronegative. This rearrangement joins TRBV4-1 to TRBJ2-3; D is perhaps TRBD1 (5 bases). Specimen: PBMCs. This CDR3 is CASSQDRGRGPTDTQYF. DNA of the CDR3: TGCGCCAGCAGCCAAGATAGGGGTAGAGGTCCTACAGATACGCAGTATTTT.